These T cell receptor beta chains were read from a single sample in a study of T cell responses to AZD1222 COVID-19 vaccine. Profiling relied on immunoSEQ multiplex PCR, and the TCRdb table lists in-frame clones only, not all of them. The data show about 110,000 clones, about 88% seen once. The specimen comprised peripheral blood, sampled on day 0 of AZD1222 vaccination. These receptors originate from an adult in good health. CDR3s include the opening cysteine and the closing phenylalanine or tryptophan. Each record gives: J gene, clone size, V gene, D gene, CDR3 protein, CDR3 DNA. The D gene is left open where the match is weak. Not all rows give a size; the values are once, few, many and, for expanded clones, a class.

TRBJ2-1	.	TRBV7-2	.	CASSLALGHEQFF	TGTGCCAGCAGCTTAGCGCTGGGACATGAGCAGTTCTTC
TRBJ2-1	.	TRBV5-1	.	CASSQAVPENGEQFF	TGCGCCAGCAGCCAGGCGGTGCCGGAAAATGGTGAGCAGTTCTTC
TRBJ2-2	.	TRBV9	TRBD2	CASTRSGTSGAGELFF	TGTGCCAGCACCCGATCCGGGACTAGCGGGGCCGGGGAGCTGTTTTTT
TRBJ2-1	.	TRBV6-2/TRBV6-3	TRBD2	CASSPIAGDEQFF	TGTGCCAGCAGCCCGATAGCGGGAGATGAGCAGTTCTTC
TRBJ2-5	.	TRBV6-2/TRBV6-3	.	CASSGGARETQYF	TGTGCCAGCAGTGGGGGAGCGCGAGAGACCCAGTACTTC
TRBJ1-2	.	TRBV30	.	CAWGLRGNYGYTF	TGTGCCTGGGGGCTCCGGGGGAACTATGGCTACACCTTC
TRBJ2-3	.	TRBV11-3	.	CASSLGPRDTQYF	TGTGCCAGCAGCTTAGGGCCCAGAGATACGCAGTATTTT
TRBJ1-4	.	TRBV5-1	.	CASSLDPQGEKLFF	TGCGCCAGCAGCTTGGACCCACAAGGGGAAAAACTGTTTTTT
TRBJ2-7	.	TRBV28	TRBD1	CASSFSGQLTYEQYF	TGTGCCAGCAGTTTCTCGGGACAGCTGACCTACGAGCAGTACTTC
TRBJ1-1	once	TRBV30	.	CAWSVRAGRMNTEAFF	TGTGCCTGGAGTGTACGGGCTGGACGGATGAACACTGAAGCTTTCTTT
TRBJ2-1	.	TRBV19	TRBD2	CASSIVGTSGPNEQFF	TGTGCCAGTAGTATAGTCGGGACTAGCGGACCCAATGAGCAGTTCTTC
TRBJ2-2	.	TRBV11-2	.	CASSLVLRSANTGELFF	TGTGCCAGCAGCTTAGTCTTAAGAAGCGCGAACACCGGGGAGCTGTTTTTT
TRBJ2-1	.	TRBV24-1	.	CATSDFRGPRGIYNEQFF	TGTGCCACCAGTGATTTTCGAGGCCCAAGGGGGATTTACAATGAGCAGTTCTTC
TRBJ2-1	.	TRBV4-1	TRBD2	CASSHNRGLAGGGEQFF	TGCGCCAGCAGCCACAATCGGGGACTAGCGGGAGGAGGGGAGCAGTTCTTC
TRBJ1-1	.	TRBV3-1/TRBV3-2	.	CASSLRRGAAEAFF	TGTGCCAGCAGCCTAAGACGGGGGGCCGCTGAAGCTTTCTTT
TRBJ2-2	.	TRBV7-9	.	CASTTGSNTGELFF	TGTGCCAGCACGACGGGTTCGAACACCGGGGAGCTGTTTTTT
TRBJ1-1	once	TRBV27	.	CASSLDRRNTEAFF	TGTGCCAGCAGCCTAGACAGACGAAACACTGAAGCTTTCTTT
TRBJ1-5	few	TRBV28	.	CASSLWVPNQPQHF	TGTGCCAGCAGTTTATGGGTTCCGAATCAGCCCCAGCATTTT
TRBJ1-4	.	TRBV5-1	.	CASSLSSTNEKLFF	TGCGCCAGCAGCTTGTCTTCGACTAATGAAAAACTGTTTTTT
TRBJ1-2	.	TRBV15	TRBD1	CATSRLKGNLQGVASRIYGYTF	TGTGCCACCAGCAGACTCAAGGGCAATCTTCAGGGGGTCGCGTCCAGAATTTATGGCTACACCTTC
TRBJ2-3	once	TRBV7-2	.	CASSLLGERDTQYF	TGTGCCAGCAGCTTATTGGGAGAACGTGATACGCAGTATTTT
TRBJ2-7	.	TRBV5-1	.	CASSLEGHEQYF	TGCGCCAGCAGCTTGGAGGGCCACGAGCAGTACTTC
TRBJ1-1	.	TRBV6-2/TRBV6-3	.	CASSRGGNTEAFF	TGTGCCAGCAGTAGGGGGGGGAACACTGAAGCTTTCTTT
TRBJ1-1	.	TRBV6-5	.	CASSYSTGQKAFF	TGTGCCAGCAGTTACTCGACCGGACAGAAAGCTTTCTTT
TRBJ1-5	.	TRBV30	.	CAWSVLGVNQPQHF	TGTGCCTGGAGTGTACTAGGGGTCAATCAGCCCCAGCATTTT
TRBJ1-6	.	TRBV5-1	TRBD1	CASSLLNRGRDSPLHF	TGCGCCAGCAGCTTGCTCAACAGGGGCCGGGATTCACCCCTCCACTTT
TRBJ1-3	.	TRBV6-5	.	CASSYGGFAGNTIYF	TGTGCCAGCAGTTACGGAGGGTTTGCTGGAAACACCATATATTTT
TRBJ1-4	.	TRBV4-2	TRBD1	CASSQETGGYEKLFF	TGTGCCAGCAGCCAGGAGACAGGGGGTTATGAAAAACTGTTTTTT
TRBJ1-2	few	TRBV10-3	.	CAISDLGDGYTF	TGTGCCATCAGTGACCTGGGGGATGGCTACACCTTC
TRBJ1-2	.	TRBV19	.	CASSPRRGGGYTF	TGTGCCAGTAGTCCCCGACGGGGCGGAGGCTACACCTTC
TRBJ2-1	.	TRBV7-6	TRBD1	CASSLAGQGSNEQFF	TGTGCCAGCAGCTTAGCGGGACAGGGGTCCAATGAGCAGTTCTTC
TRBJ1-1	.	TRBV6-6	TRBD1	CASSYPQGTGKTEAFF	TGTGCCAGCAGTTACCCGCAGGGGACAGGGAAAACTGAAGCTTTCTTT
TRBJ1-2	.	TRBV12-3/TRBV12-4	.	CASTEPGPRGYTF	TGTGCCAGCACCGAGCCGGGACCTCGAGGCTACACCTTC
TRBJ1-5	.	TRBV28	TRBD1	CASSLYTYRGTGNQPQHF	TGTGCCAGCAGTTTGTACACCTACAGGGGGACGGGCAATCAGCCCCAGCATTTT
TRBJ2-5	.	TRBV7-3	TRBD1	CASSATGTGLETQYF	TGTGCCAGCAGCGCAACCGGGACAGGGTTAGAGACCCAGTACTTC
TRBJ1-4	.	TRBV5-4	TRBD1	CASSSQGAREKLFF	TGTGCCAGCAGCTCGCAGGGGGCCAGGGAAAAACTGTTTTTT
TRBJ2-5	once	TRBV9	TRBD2	CASSGGASGVATQYF	TGTGCCAGCAGCGGGGGAGCTAGCGGGGTTGCGACCCAGTACTTC
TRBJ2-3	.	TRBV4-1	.	CASSHTPRAWSTDTQYF	TGCGCCAGCAGCCACACCCCTCGGGCGTGGAGCACAGATACGCAGTATTTT
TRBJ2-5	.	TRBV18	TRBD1	CASSPPTGQETQYF	TGTGCCAGCTCACCACCGACAGGGCAAGAGACCCAGTACTTC
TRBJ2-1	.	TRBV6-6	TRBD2	CASSRLLAGGHNEQFF	TGTGCCAGCAGTCGACTCTTAGCGGGAGGCCACAATGAGCAGTTCTTC
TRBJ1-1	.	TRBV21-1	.	CASSKCGGPAPRDTEAFF	TGTGCCAGCAGCAAATGCGGTGGCCCAGCTCCTAGGGACACTGAAGCTTTCTTT